Shown below are 22 T cell receptor beta chains from a single sample sequenced in a study of blood T cell repertoires in COVID-19. Sequenced by immunoSEQ multiplex PCR; TCRdb stores in-frame clones only, minus some. The repertoire holds around 100,000 clones, with more than 75% as singletons. The material sequenced was peripheral blood. Source of these receptors: a human donor in a cohort sampled during active COVID-19.

The V gene is TRBV6-1, the J gene TRBJ2-5, with 9 nucleotides matching TRBD1. Germline V gives CDR1 MNHNS, CDR2 SASEGT. The CDR3 sequence is 18 residues long. The junction had 13 bases not matched to a gene; V was cut back by 3 bases and J by 2 bases. CDR3 nucleotide sequence: TGTGCCAGCAGTGATTTCCAGGGACAGGGTTTTGGTCAAGAGACCCAGTACTTC. Protein product: CASSDFQGQGFGQETQYF.

V gene TRBV10-2 combines with J gene TRBJ2-5; TRBD2 agrees at 8 bases. Germline V lookup: CDR1 WSHSY, CDR2 SAAADI. J lost 3 bases, V lost 6 bases, and 6 bases had no gene match. CDR3 size: 14 residues. CDR3 amino acids: CASRSTSGEETQYF. CDR3 nucleotides: TGCGCCAGCAGATCCACTAGCGGTGAAGAGACCCAGTACTTC.

V is TRBV29-1 and J is TRBJ1-2; D possibly corresponds to TRBD1 (6 bases). Trimming removed 4 bases from V and 2 bases from J, with 8 bases in between. The CDR3 loop spans 12 amino acids. Germline V CDR1 and CDR2: SQVTM, ANQGSEA. The CDR3 reads CSVGGQNYGYTF. The CDR3 nucleotides are TGCAGCGTTGGAGGACAGAACTATGGCTACACCTTC.

The CDR3 loop reads CASSLGPGSTGELFF. The CDR3 DNA reads TGTGCCAGCAGCTTAGGCCCAGGGTCCACCGGGGAGCTGTTTTTT. The genes are TRBV7-3 and TRBJ2-2; D perhaps matches TRBD1 (5 bases). V gave up 2 bases and J gave up 4 bases, with 11 bases separating them. Germline V gene data show CDR1 as SGHTA and CDR2 as FQGTGA. The CDR3 is made up of 15 amino acids.

The V gene is TRBV18, the J gene TRBJ2-1; 15 bases match TRBD2. CDR1 and CDR2 from the germline V gene are KGHSH and LQKENI. The CDR3 loop spans 17 amino acids. Losses at the gene ends were 3 bases for V and 3 bases for J; bases not matched to a gene: 3. This CDR3 reads CASSPGTSGGNYNEQFF. CDR3 in DNA: TGTGCCAGCTCACCGGGGACTAGCGGGGGGAACTACAATGAGCAGTTCTTC. Full variable domain (outside the CDR3, taken from reference TRBV18 and TRBJ2-1): NAGVMQNPRHLVRRRGQEARLRCSPMKGHSHVYWYRQLPEEGLKFMVYLQKENIIDESGMPKERFSAEFPKEGPSILRIQQVVRGDSAAYFCASSPGTSGGNYNEQFFGPGTRLTVL.

The chain uses TRBV9 and TRBJ1-5; D is perhaps TRBD1 (5 bases). The CDR3 has 13 residues. From germline, CDR1 is SGDLS and CDR2 YYNGEE. V lost 4 bases, J lost 8 bases, and 13 bases lay in between. The CDR3 sequence: CASSPGGREPQHF. The CDR3 DNA reads as TGTGCCAGCAGCCCCGGGGGAAGGGAGCCCCAGCATTTT.

This chain uses TRBV2 with TRBJ2-7, with D tentatively TRBD1 (6 bases). This CDR3 comprises 12 residues. V lost 1 base and J 11 bases, leaving 12 bases between the germline ends. CDR1 and CDR2 (germline): SNHLY, FYNNEI. This CDR3 reads CASSEGQGKKYF. The CDR3 bases are TGTGCCAGCAGTGAAGGCCAGGGGAAGAAGTACTTC.

The chain is built from TRBV7-2 and TRBJ1-1; TRBD1 agrees at 9 bases. Per the germline V gene, CDR1 is SGHTA and CDR2 is FQGNSA. Losses at the gene ends were 4 bases for V and 3 bases for J; bases not matched to a gene: 12. The CDR3 length is 17 residues. Here the CDR3 DNA reads TGTGCCAGCAGCTCTAGGAGGACAGGGGTGGGGTACACTGAAGCTTTCTTT. The encoded protein is CASSSRRTGVGYTEAFF.

J is TRBJ2-2 and V is TRBV11-3; 8 bases agree with TRBD1. Germline trimming cut 5 bases from V and 4 bases from J; bases unmatched to any gene: 6. Germline CDR1 is SGHNT and CDR2 is YENEEA. CDR3 length: 15 amino acids. CDR3 region: CASSARTGSTGELFF. The CDR3, as DNA: TGTGCCAGCAGCGCTCGGACAGGGAGCACCGGGGAGCTGTTTTTT.

This clone was seen a few times. V gene TRBV2 combines with J gene TRBJ2-3; TRBD1 might be the D (6 bases). From germline, CDR1 is SNHLY and CDR2 FYNNEI. The CDR3 covers 14 residues. Trimming took off 7 bases at V and 0 bases at J, with 11 bases between the two ends. Written as DNA, the CDR3 is TGTGCCAGCAAGGGACATTTAAGCACAGATACGCAGTATTTT. It specifies CASKGHLSTDTQYF. Variable domain in full (rest from reference TRBV2 and TRBJ2-3): EPEVTQTPSHQVTQMGQEVILRCVPISNHLYFYWYRQILGQKVEFLVSFYNNEISEKSEIFDDQFSVERPDGSNFTLKIRSTKLEDSAMYFCASKGHLSTDTQYFGPGTRLTVL.

The chain links TRBV11-2 to TRBJ2-2; TRBD1 matches at 9 bases. Trimming removed 11 bases from V and 7 bases from J; junction bases left unmatched: 17. Germline assignment: CDR1 SGHAT and CDR2 FQNNGV. The CDR3 covers 16 residues. CDR3: CALPRDRVKIGGELFF. The CDR3 DNA is TGTGCCTTGCCCCGGGACAGGGTAAAAATCGGCGGGGAGCTGTTTTTT.

The chain couples TRBV2 to TRBJ2-3, with TRBD2 identical over 10 bases. CDR1 is SNHLY, CDR2 FYNNEI, per germline. With V trimmed by 3 bases and J by 2 bases, 5 bases remained unmatched. This CDR3 comprises 16 residues. This CDR3 reads CASSDRTSGPTDTQYF. The DNA for the CDR3 is TGTGCCAGCAGTGATAGGACTAGCGGCCCCACAGATACGCAGTATTTT.

The rearrangement uses TRBV18 and TRBJ2-2; 10 bases are a match to TRBD2. V gave up 3 bases and J gave up 6 bases; unmatched junction bases: 13. Germline lookup yields CDR1 KGHSH and CDR2 LQKENI. The CDR3 consists of 18 residues. The CDR3 coding sequence is TGTGCCAGCTCACCTATTAATCCGGGACTAGCGTTCGCCGGGGAGCTGTTTTTT. The encoded protein is CASSPINPGLAFAGELFF.

This clone was found once. Here the CDR3 reads CASSPDRATYNEQFF. The DNA of the CDR3 is TGTGCCAGCAGCCCAGACAGGGCTACCTACAATGAGCAGTTCTTC. J is TRBJ2-1 and V is TRBV5-4, with 7 bases aligning to TRBD1. The CDR3 totals 15 residues. V was clipped by 4 bases and J by 2 bases; unmatched bases: 6. From germline, CDR1 is SGHNT and CDR2 YYREEE (reference sequence).

The chain carries TRBV3-1 (or the pseudogene TRBV3-2) and TRBJ1-2; the D is unclear. This CDR3 has 15 residues. CDR1 and CDR2 (germline): LGHDT, YNNKEL (reference sequence). V gave up 1 base and J gave up 4 bases, with 13 bases separating them. Here the CDR3 DNA reads TGTGCCAGCAGCCAAGGAGGGATAGGAGGCTATGGCTACACCTTC. Its translation: CASSQGGIGGYGYTF.

The gene calls are TRBV9 and TRBJ2-1, with 11 bases matching TRBD2. Germline CDR1 reads SGDLS; CDR2 reads YYNGEE. J was trimmed by 7 bases and V by 0 bases; bases with no gene match: 3. The length of the CDR3 is 15 residues. CDR3 DNA: TGTGCCAGCAGCGTAGCTAGCGGGGGGAGGAATGAGCAGTTCTTC. It specifies CASSVASGGRNEQFF.

This chain joins TRBV4-3 and TRBJ2-7; D is undetermined. CDR1 and CDR2 (germline): LGHNA, YSLEER. This CDR3 contains 13 residues. Between the trimmed V and J ends, which lost 4 bases and 2 bases, there was a span of 9 bases. Written as DNA, the CDR3 is TGCGCCAGCAGCCTATGGGCGCCCTACGAGCAGTACTTC. This translates into CASSLWAPYEQYF.

The chain carries TRBV6-5 and TRBJ1-4; D unclear. CDR1 is MNHEY, CDR2 SVGAGI, per germline. This CDR3 spans 14 amino acids. Trimming cost V 5 bases and J 8 bases, with 15 bases left between them. The CDR3 here is CASSNYPWREKLFF. DNA for the CDR3: TGTGCCAGCAGTAACTACCCGTGGAGGGAAAAACTGTTTTTT.

The chain uses TRBV11-2 and TRBJ1-1; D remains unclear. CDR1 is SGHAT, CDR2 FQNNGV, per germline. The CDR3 is 15 residues long. Deletions cut 0 bases from V and 1 base from J, with 9 bases between. CDR3 nucleotide sequence: TGTGCCAGCAGCTTAGAGGGCAGCCGGAACACTGAAGCTTTCTTT. It encodes CASSLEGSRNTEAFF. The full variable domain, completed using reference TRBV11-2 and TRBJ1-1, is EAGVAQSPRYKIIEKRQSVAFWCNPISGHATLYWYQQILGQGPKLLIQFQNNGVVDDSQLPKDRFSAERLKGVDSTLKIQPAKLEDSAVYLCASSLEGSRNTEAFFGQGTRLTVV.

The table lists this clone with a count of one. The CDR3 DNA sequence: TGTGCCAGCAGCTTGTATGGTGGCGGGAGCACTGAAGCTTTCTTT. As protein: CASSLYGGGSTEAFF. The chain links TRBV5-5 to TRBJ1-1; D uncertain. There are 15 residues in the CDR3. Between the trimmed V and J ends, which lost 1 base and 4 bases, there was a span of 14 bases. Germline lookup yields CDR1 SGHKS and CDR2 YYEKEE (reference sequence).

The rearrangement links TRBV2 to TRBJ1-2; no firm D call. Germline CDR1 is SNHLY and CDR2 is FYNNEI. The V gene lost 4 bases and the J gene lost 10 bases, with 13 bases spanning the gap. This CDR3 spans 12 amino acids. The CDR3 nucleotides read TGTGCCAGCAGTGGAGGGTCAGAAGTCTACACCTTC. Its translation is CASSGGSEVYTF.

In this sample, this clone turned up once. J is TRBJ1-1 and V is TRBV6-5; 9 positions agree with TRBD1. This CDR3 has 12 residues. The germline V gene encodes CDR1 MNHEY and CDR2 SVGAGI. V shed 6 bases, J shed 11 bases, and the junction held 7 bases outside the gene matches. The CDR3 loop is CASRGDRVRAFF. The CDR3 DNA is TGTGCCAGCAGAGGGGACAGGGTGAGGGCTTTCTTT.